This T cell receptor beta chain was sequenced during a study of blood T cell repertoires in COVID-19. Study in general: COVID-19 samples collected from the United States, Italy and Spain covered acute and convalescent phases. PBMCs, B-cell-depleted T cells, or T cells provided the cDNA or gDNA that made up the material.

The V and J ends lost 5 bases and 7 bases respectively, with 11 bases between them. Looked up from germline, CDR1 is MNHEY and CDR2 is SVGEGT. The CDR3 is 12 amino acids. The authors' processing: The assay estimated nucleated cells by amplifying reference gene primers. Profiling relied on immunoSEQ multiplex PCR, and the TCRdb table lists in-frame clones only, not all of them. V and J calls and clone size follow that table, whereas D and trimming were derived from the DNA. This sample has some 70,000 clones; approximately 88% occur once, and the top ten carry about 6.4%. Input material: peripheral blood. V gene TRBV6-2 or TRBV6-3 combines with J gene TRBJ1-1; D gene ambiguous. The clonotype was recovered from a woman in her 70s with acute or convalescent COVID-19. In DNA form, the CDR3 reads TGTGCCAGCAGTCCAGGACTGTTTGAAGCTTTCTTT. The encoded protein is CASSPGLFEAFF.